This T cell receptor (beta chain) was recovered during a study of OX40 agonist ivuxolimab in advanced cancers. Study context: The patients' treatment was ivuxolimab, an agonistic anti-OX40 (CD134) antibody.

The study, taken as a whole, reports: Specificity for antigen went undetermined in the expanded peripheral T cells. Low levels of normalized T-cell clonal expansion also appeared in some nonresponders.

Libraries were prepared by immunoSEQ multiplex PCR; TCRdb keeps only in-frame clonotypes and omits some of them. This table has around 23,000 clones, 88% appearing once. To note about this clone: The target antigen is unknown.

This TCR came from an adult with an advanced solid tumor such as melanoma, head and neck, liver or kidney cancer. This specimen consisted of CD4+ or CD8+ T cells sorted from blood, obtained in a trial of the OX40 agonist ivuxolimab.

CDR3 bases: TGTGCCAGCAGTTTATCAGGGGGGGCCTACAATGAGCAGTTCTTC. Its translation: CASSLSGGAYNEQFF. This rearrangement joins TRBV27 to TRBJ2-1; weak D call: TRBD2 (7 bases). V lost 0 bases, J lost 2 bases, and 8 bases lay in between. Germline CDR1 and CDR2: MNHEY and SMNVEV (reference sequence). This CDR3 is 15 amino acids long.